This T cell receptor beta chain was recovered during a study of T cell responses to AZD1222 COVID-19 vaccine (dated by TCRdb to the early 2020s). At the level of the whole study: AZD1222 recipients given second doses at about 4 weeks or at about 12 weeks were pooled, since spike-specific TCR depth and breadth were not found to differ between the two schedules. TCR sequencing was performed for 230 to 250 trial participants, of whom about 200 were given two doses of AZD1222 and approximately 26 were given two doses of MenACWY control vaccine. Trial participants were enrolled by age into 18-55, 56-69 and 70-plus year subgroups, with roughly 150, 30 and 60 TCR-sequenced participants respectively. Summary of the overall study and its limitations: The vaccine-associated CD4 TCRs covered the entire spike protein, and the dominant responses fell in regions 160-218 and 743-854. Spike-specific TCR breadth and depth rose significantly after two AZD1222 doses compared with day 0 and with MenACWY recipients. No day 14 peak-response samples were available, so repertoires were characterized only after the peak T cell response. In the small 56-69-year group, the increase in depth fell short of significance, most likely because of low power. Participants were mostly white British and included more females than males, and it was suggested by the authors that clonal diversity may have been underestimated. Reportedly, almost half of the unique spike-specific TCRs recognized epitopes lying outside the regions that are mutated in the B.1.351 and B.1.1.7 variants. Conclusions about previously exposed vaccinees are limited, since just six AZD1222 recipients were seropositive for SARS-CoV-2 at baseline.

The sample's time point label is to be understood as: baseline before first vaccination. The vaccinee samples were drawn from two UK trials, COV001 and COV002, one of which was a single-blind randomized controlled phase 2/3 trial testing AZD1222 (ChAdOx1 nCoV-19) in healthy adults. For TCRbeta chain sequencing, PBMC samples were collected from trial participants at day 0 and at day 28 after the second dose. CDR1 and CDR2, per the germline V gene, are SGHDN and FVKESK. The trim is 1 base for V and 1 base for J, with a gap of 7 bases between the germline ends. From its cysteine to its phenylalanine, the CDR3 spans 14 amino acids. Only CDR3 DNA is held: 42 bases, read in frame from base 1. The CDR3 regions of human TCRbeta chains were analyzed by immunosequencing. The original methods were these. TCRs in the repertoires were matched against a reference library of SARS-CoV-2-specific TCRs that had been generated with the MIRA antigen-specificity platform. Breadth was defined as the fraction of unique TCRs that were SARS-CoV-2-associated. Depth was defined as the fraction of total T cells that were SARS-CoV-2-associated. Using the MIRA data, every spike-specific TCR was mapped to the spike region that the TCR reacted to and assigned to either a CD4 or a CD8 class. Log10-transformed breadth and depth values were compared by one-way ANOVA with Sidak's multiple comparisons tests. The source is immuneACCESS, and TCRdb retained only in-frame sequences with V and J called. Part of the clones is not carried over; for the studies checked, unresolved V genes explain less than half of this, and the remainder is unexplained. V and J calls and clone size are as listed in that table; D and trimming were resolved from the DNA. Within this sample are about 68,000 clones, with about nine tenths of them counted one time only. 2.5% of the sample goes to the ten largest clones.

In regard to this clone: The target of this receptor is not known. Base quality data are lacking; no much larger clone is found one base away.

Rearrangement joined TRBV14 to TRBJ1-1, and possibly TRBD1, on 6 matching bases. The TCR originated in an adult in good health. The specimen comprised peripheral blood, sampled on day 0 of AZD1222 vaccination. The CDR3 protein: CASSQGGQNTEAFF. The DNA sequence is given as TGTGCCAGCAGCCAAGGGGGACAGAACACTGAAGCTTTCTTT.